This T cell receptor (beta chain) stems from a study of control samples from healthy donors and cancer patients. The table came from immunoSEQ multiplex PCR; TCRdb's copy has only in-frame clones and leaves some out. The data show about 190,000 clones, roughly nine tenths seen once. This receptor was identified in a man younger than 45 in good health. The sequenced material came from blood.

Written as DNA, the CDR3 is TGTGCCAGTAGTCGTCGCCAGGGGGTCGTTCAGATTCAAAATGAAAAACTGTTTTTT. Translating it yields CASSRRQGVVQIQNEKLFF. The chain couples TRBV19 to TRBJ1-4, with 7 positions matching TRBD1. The CDR3 consists of 19 residues. V dropped 5 bases and J dropped 5; count of bases not matched to a gene: 20. Germline-derived CDR1 and CDR2 are LNHDA and SQIVND (reference sequence).